This TCR beta chain was observed in a study of neurological immune-mediated disorders. Trimming pared 0 bases from V and 7 bases from J, leaving 14 bases between. This CDR3 is 14 amino acids long. Per the germline V gene, CDR1 is SGHRS and CDR2 is YFSETQ. TCRdb called the 5' RACE reads again in MiXCR, with one record for every CDR3 protein. The table shows 27,000 or so distinct CDR3 sequences, with 3% to 3.5% occurring only once. This sequence joins TRBV5-1 and TRBJ2-7, with a possible D match to TRBD1 (5 bases). What was sequenced was PBMCs. The sequence was obtained from a woman younger than 45 with multiple sclerosis. The CDR3 reads CASSLGSGSREQYF. CDR3 nucleotide sequence: TGCGCCAGCAGCTTGGGCTCAGGGTCCAGAGAGCAGTACTTC. Variable domain in full (rest from reference TRBV5-1 and TRBJ2-7): KAGVTQTPRYLIKTRGQQVTLSCSPISGHRSVSWYQQTPGQGLQFLFEYFSETQRNKGNFPGRFSGRQFSNSRSEMNVSTLELGDSALYLCASSLGSGSREQYFGPGTRLTVT.